This entry features one T cell receptor (beta chain) sequence. Its antigen remains unknown. The sequenced template was cDNA made from the entire isolated RNA. Average reads per stem cell-like memory T cell sample were some 1.1 million. Assay used: immunoSEQ multiplex PCR; TCRdb lists only in-frame clones, some missing. The sample gives 80,000 to 90,000 clones, about 32% of which show up once; 0.35% to 0.45% is in the top ten. The record originates from a study of beta chain features in type 1 diabetes. Study context: Similarity in age, gender and cell yields was seen between patients and healthy donors.

Overall study results and limits: Within the patient group, naive, central memory and Treg TCRB repertoires appeared more similar to each other than within healthy donors.

The CDR3 sequence is 11 residues long. V was shortened by 5 bases and J by 8 bases, with 7 bases between the two germline ends. The germline gives CDR1 SEHNR, CDR2 FQNEAQ (reference sequence). Each of the sorted populations had a purity greater than 98%. The TCR comes from a woman aged 18-30 years in good health. The chain has TRBV7-9 and TRBJ2-1; D is undetermined. The sequenced sample was stem cell memory CD4+ T cells from blood. The CDR3 region is CASSASDEQFF. The CDR3 DNA is TGTGCCAGCAGCGCCAGCGATGAGCAGTTCTTC.